This T cell receptor (beta chain) was observed in a study of blood T cell repertoires in COVID-19. Overall study: From T cells, B-cell-depleted T cells, or PBMCs came the material, which was cDNA or gDNA.

As handled by the study authors: The authors estimated nucleated cell counts from reference gene primer amplification. Assay used: immunoSEQ multiplex PCR; TCRdb lists only in-frame clones, some missing. The DNA gave D and trimming, while V, J and clone size come from that table. The table shows 150,000 to 200,000 clones, with around four fifths occurring only once. The CDR3 extends over 14 amino acids. CDR1 MRHNA and CDR2 SNTAGT come from the germline V gene. With 4 bases clipped from V and 2 bases from J, the junction kept 1 base outside the gene matches. The participants were between about 18 and 89 years old and came from about two dozen US areas. Participant-given clinical history determined each cohort assignment.

This clonotype originated in a woman aged 50 to 60 in a cohort exposed to, infected with or recovered from COVID-19 (not recorded which). Sequencing used PBMCs or T cells enriched from blood (not recorded which). This chain joins TRBV6-4 and TRBJ2-2, with TRBD2 matching 7 bases. The CDR3 DNA is TGTGCCAGCAGTGCTAGCGGAAACACCGGGGAGCTGTTTTTT. Translating gives CASSASGNTGELFF.